These 10 T cell receptor beta chains share one sample of origin, sequenced in a study of blood T cell repertoires in COVID-19. Profiling relied on immunoSEQ multiplex PCR, and the TCRdb table lists in-frame clones only, not all of them. The repertoire includes nearly 55,000 clones, about 91% of them detected once, and about 7.3% sits in the top ten. Material for sequencing was peripheral blood. These receptors all come from a woman in her fifties or sixties with active or convalescent COVID-19.

V usage is TRBV28 and J usage is TRBJ1-2; 12 bases agree with TRBD1. Germline V gene data show CDR1 as MDHEN and CDR2 as SYDVKM. The CDR3 extends over 14 amino acids. J was trimmed by 8 bases and V by 7 bases; bases with no gene match: 8. The CDR3 protein is CASKMGTGGVGYTF. In nucleotides, the CDR3 is TGTGCCAGCAAAATGGGGACAGGGGGCGTGGGCTACACCTTC.

The CDR3 DNA follows: TGCAGCATCATGGGAGATCTAGCGGGGTCCCGCTCCTACAATGAGCAGTTCTTC. It encodes CSIMGDLAGSRSYNEQFF. The chain employs TRBV29-1 and TRBJ2-1, with 9 bases fitting TRBD2. The CDR3 spans 18 residues. Germline CDR1 reads SQVTM; CDR2 reads ANQGSEA. The J segment lost 0 bases and the V segment lost 8 bases, leaving 17 bases of the junction unmatched.

The chain recombines TRBV19 with TRBJ2-7; 10 nucleotides align to TRBD1. Germline CDR1 is LNHDA and CDR2 is SQIVND (reference sequence). CDR3 length: 14 amino acids. The junction had 3 bases not matched to a gene; V was cut back by 5 bases and J by 2 bases. The CDR3 DNA is TGTGCCAGTAGTCGGGGGACAGGGGCCTACGAGCAGTACTTC. This sequence encodes CASSRGTGAYEQYF.

The J gene is TRBJ1-1, the V gene TRBV5-5; 9 bases are shared with TRBD1. This CDR3 is 14 amino acids long. Unmatched junction bases numbered 3, after V lost 4 bases and J lost 2 bases. Germline-derived CDR1 and CDR2 are SGHKS and YYEKEE (reference sequence). DNA for the CDR3: TGTGCCAGCAGCATGGACAGGGGAAACACTGAAGCTTTCTTT. It encodes CASSMDRGNTEAFF.

The rearrangement uses TRBV7-9 and TRBJ2-7; D perhaps matches TRBD1 (6 bases). The CDR3 length is 14 residues. V was trimmed by 6 bases and J by 1 base, leaving 13 bases between them. Germline CDR1 SEHNR, CDR2 FQNEAQ (reference sequence). CDR3: CASRTGQSSYEQYF. The DNA of the CDR3 is TGTGCCAGCAGGACAGGACAGAGTTCCTACGAGCAGTACTTC.

The rearrangement uses TRBV12-3 or TRBV12-4 and TRBJ1-2; 8 nucleotides match TRBD1. The CDR3 length is 13 residues. Trimming removed 5 bases from V and 7 bases from J; junction bases left unmatched: 6. Here the CDR3 DNA reads TGTGCCAGCAGTCTCCAGGGGGCAGGTGGCTACACCTTC. Amino acid sequence: CASSLQGAGGYTF.

V is TRBV10-3 and J is TRBJ1-2, with 9 bases that match TRBD1. The V gene's germline CDR1 is ENHRY and CDR2 SYGVKD. The junction had 14 bases not matched to a gene; V was cut back by 3 bases and J by 6 bases. The CDR3 consists of 17 residues. The CDR3 bases are TGTGCCATCAGTGAAGAGGGACAGGGAGTAGTGATAGATGGCTACACCTTC. Translation: CAISEEGQGVVIDGYTF.

CDR3: CASSPSGNTEAFF. CDR3 in DNA: TGTGCCAGCAGCCCGTCAGGGAACACTGAAGCTTTCTTT. The chain is built from TRBV7-8 and TRBJ1-1; D unresolved. Germline CDR1 reads SGHVS; CDR2 reads FQNEAQ. Between the trimmed V and J ends, which lost 5 bases and 1 base, there was a span of 8 bases. This CDR3 comprises 13 residues. Drawing the rest from reference TRBV7-8 and TRBJ1-1, the complete variable domain is GAGVSQSPRYKVAKRGQDVALRCDPISGHVSLFWYQQALGQGPEFLTYFQNEAQLDKSGLPSDRFFAERPEGSVSTLKIQRTQQEDSAVYLCASSPSGNTEAFFGQGTRLTVV.

The chain recombines TRBV7-2 with TRBJ2-1; D perhaps matches TRBD2 (5 bases). With 1 base removed from V and 5 bases from J, the gap between germline ends came to 9 bases. CDR1 is SGHTA and CDR2 is FQGNSA in the germline V gene. The CDR3 covers 14 residues. In DNA, the CDR3 is TGTGCCAGCAGCTTAGGGTCCGGGAACAATGAGCAGTTCTTC. Residues: CASSLGSGNNEQFF.

This clone appeared a few times. V gene TRBV29-1 combines with J gene TRBJ1-5, with 12 bases fitting TRBD1. The CDR3 is 14 amino acids. CDR1 and CDR2 from the germline V gene are SQVTM and ANQGSEA. The ends lost 6 bases at V and 6 bases at J; junction bases unmatched: 6. The DNA for the CDR3 is TGCAGCGTGGGGACAGGGGGCCACGCTCAGCCCCAGCATTTT. This encodes CSVGTGGHAQPQHF.